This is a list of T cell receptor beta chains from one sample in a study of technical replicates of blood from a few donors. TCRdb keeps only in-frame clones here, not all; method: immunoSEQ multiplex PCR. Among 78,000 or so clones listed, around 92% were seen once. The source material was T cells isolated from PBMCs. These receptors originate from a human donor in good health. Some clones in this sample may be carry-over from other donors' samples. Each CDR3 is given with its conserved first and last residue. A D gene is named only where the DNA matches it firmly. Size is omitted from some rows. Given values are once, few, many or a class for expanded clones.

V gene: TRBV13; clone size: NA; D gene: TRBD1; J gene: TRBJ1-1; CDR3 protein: CASRYLKSGQGNTEAFF; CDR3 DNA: TGTGCCAGCAGATACTTAAAATCGGGACAGGGGAACACTGAAGCTTTCTTT
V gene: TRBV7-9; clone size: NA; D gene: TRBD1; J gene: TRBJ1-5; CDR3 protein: CASRNRDRGNQPQHF; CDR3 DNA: TGTGCCAGCAGAAACCGGGACAGAGGAAATCAGCCCCAGCATTTT
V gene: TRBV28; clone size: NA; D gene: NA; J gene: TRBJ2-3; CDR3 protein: CASSSVPGSFVSDTQYF; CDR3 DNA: TGTGCCAGCAGTTCAGTGCCGGGATCCTTCGTCTCAGATACGCAGTATTTT
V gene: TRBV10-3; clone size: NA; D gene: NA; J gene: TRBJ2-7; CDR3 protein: CAISRGGPSEQYF; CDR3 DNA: TGTGCCATCTCCAGAGGGGGACCTTCCGAGCAGTACTTC
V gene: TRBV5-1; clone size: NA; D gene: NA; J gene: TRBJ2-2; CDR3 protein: CASSGSGVFTGELFF; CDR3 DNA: TGCGCCAGCAGTGGGTCCGGGGTCTTTACCGGGGAGCTGTTTTTT
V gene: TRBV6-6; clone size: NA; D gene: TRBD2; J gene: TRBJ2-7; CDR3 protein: CASSSPTSGLYEQYF; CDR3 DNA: TGTGCCAGCAGCTCGCCGACTAGCGGGCTCTACGAGCAGTACTTC
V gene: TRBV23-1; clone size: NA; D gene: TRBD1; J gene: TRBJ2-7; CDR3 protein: CASNPEGQGNEQYF; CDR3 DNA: TGCGCCAGCAACCCAGAGGGACAGGGGAACGAGCAGTACTTC
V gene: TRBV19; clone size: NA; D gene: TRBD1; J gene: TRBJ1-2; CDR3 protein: CASSAGQGNYGYTF; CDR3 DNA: TGTGCCAGTAGTGCTGGACAGGGTAACTATGGCTACACCTTC
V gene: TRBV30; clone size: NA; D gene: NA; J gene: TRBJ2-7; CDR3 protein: CAWSVFLSSGEQYF; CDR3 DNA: TGTGCCTGGAGTGTGTTTTTGTCATCGGGCGAGCAGTACTTC
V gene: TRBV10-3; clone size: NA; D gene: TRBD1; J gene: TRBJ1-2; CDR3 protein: CAISAPTQGAGNYGYTF; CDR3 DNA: TGTGCCATCAGTGCTCCAACCCAGGGGGCAGGTAACTATGGCTACACCTTC
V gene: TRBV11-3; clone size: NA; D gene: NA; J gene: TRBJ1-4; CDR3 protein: CASSLESELFF; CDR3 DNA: TGTGCCAGCAGCTTAGAATCAGAACTGTTTTTT
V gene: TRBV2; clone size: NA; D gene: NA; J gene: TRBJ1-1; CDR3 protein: CASSQQSGQNTEAFF; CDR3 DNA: TGTGCCAGCAGTCAACAATCGGGACAGAACACTGAAGCTTTCTTT
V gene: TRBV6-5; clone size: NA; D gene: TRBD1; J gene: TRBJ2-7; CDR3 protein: CASRTGVGEQYF; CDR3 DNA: TGTGCCAGCCGGACAGGGGTAGGCGAGCAGTACTTC
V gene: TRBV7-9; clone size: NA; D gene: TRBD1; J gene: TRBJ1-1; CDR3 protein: CASSLDRAGGRPPEAFF; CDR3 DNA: TGTGCCAGCAGCTTAGATCGGGCAGGGGGCCGTCCACCTGAAGCTTTCTTT
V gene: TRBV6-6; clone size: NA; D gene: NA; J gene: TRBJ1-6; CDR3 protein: CASSASFGGGNSPLHF; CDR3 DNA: TGTGCCAGCAGTGCCTCGTTTGGGGGAGGCAATTCACCCCTCCACTTT
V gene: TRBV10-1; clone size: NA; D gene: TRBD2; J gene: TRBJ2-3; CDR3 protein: CASSDGSGVRDTQYF; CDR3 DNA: TGCGCCAGCAGTGACGGTAGCGGGGTGAGGGATACGCAGTATTTT
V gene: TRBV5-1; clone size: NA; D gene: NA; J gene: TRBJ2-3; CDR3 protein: CASSLAYVTGLVTDTQYF; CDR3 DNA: TGCGCCAGCAGCTTGGCCTATGTGACAGGACTAGTCACAGATACGCAGTATTTT
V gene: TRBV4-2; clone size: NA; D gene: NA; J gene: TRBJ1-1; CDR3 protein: CASSQIRSNTEAFF; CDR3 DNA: TGTGCCAGCAGCCAAATACGGTCGAACACTGAAGCTTTCTTT
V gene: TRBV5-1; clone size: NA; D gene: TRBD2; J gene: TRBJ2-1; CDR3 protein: CASSLSAAGALNEQFF; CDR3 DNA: TGCGCCAGCAGCTTGAGTGCAGCGGGGGCCCTCAATGAGCAGTTCTTC
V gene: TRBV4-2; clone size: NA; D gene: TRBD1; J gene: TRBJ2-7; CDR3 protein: CASSQRQGESYEQYF; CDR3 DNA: TGTGCCAGCAGCCAACGACAGGGGGAGTCCTACGAGCAGTACTTC
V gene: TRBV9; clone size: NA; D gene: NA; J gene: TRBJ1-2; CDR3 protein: CASSQGGTGLNYGYTF; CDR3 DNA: TGTGCCAGCAGCCAAGGGGGAACAGGGCTGAACTATGGCTACACCTTC
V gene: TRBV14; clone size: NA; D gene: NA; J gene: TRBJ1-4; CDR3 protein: CASSQEPGAPNEKLFF; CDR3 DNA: TGTGCCAGCAGCCAAGAACCAGGGGCGCCTAATGAAAAACTGTTTTTT
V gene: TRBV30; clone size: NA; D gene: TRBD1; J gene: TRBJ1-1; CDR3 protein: CAWSWGTDEAFF; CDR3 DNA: TGTGCCTGGAGTTGGGGGACAGATGAAGCTTTCTTT
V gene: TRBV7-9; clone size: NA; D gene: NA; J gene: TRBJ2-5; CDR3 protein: CASSRSASLEEETQYF; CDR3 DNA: TGTGCCAGCAGCCGAAGCGCGTCCCTGGAAGAAGAGACCCAGTACTTC
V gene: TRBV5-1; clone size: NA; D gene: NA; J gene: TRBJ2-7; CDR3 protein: CASSLGGEKQYF; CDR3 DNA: TGCGCCAGCAGCTTGGGGGGGGAAAAGCAGTACTTC
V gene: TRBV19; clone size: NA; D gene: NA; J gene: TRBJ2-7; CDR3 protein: CASSLQGHYEQYF; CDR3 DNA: TGTGCCAGTAGCTTACAGGGCCACTACGAGCAGTACTTC
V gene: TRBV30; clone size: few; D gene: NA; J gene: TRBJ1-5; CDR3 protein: CAWSGPGQPQHF; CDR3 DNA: TGTGCCTGGAGTGGGCCGGGGCAGCCCCAGCATTTT
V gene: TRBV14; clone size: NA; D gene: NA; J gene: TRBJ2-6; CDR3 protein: CASSQGSSGANVLTF; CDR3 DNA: TGTGCCAGCAGCCAAGGGAGTTCTGGGGCCAACGTCCTGACTTTC
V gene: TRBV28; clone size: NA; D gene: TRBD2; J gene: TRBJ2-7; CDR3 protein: CASSLSGSGYEQYF; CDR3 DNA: TGTGCCAGCAGTTTGAGCGGGAGTGGCTACGAGCAGTACTTC
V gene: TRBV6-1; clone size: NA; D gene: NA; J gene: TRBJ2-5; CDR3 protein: CASSEAGQGSAQYF; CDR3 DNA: TGTGCCAGCAGTGAAGCGGGCCAAGGATCGGCCCAGTACTTC
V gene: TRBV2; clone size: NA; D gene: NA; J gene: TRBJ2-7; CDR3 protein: CASSEFGMTYEQYF; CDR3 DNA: TGTGCCAGCAGTGAATTCGGAATGACATACGAGCAGTACTTC
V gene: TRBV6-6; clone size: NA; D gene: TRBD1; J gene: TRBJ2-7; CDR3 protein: CASSPPGQGANEQYF; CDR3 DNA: TGTGCCAGCAGTCCCCCGGGACAGGGGGCTAACGAGCAGTACTTC